This TCR beta chain came from a study of T-cell reconstitution after alpha-beta-depleted transplantation in children. The library targeted TCRbeta and was prepared with unique molecular identifiers. TCRdb called the PCR reads again in MiXCR, with one record for every CDR3 protein. The data hold 250,000 to 400,000 distinct CDR3 sequences, with 23% observed a single time. The study, taken as a whole, reports: Some patients' high day-60 TCRbeta diversity was attributed to recipient cells surviving conditioning. T-cell counts and diversity were attributed mostly to newly produced T cells one year after transplant. It was reported that alpha-beta T cells came from several hundred expanded graft clones (about two months after transplant).

CDR1 SGHRS and CDR2 YFSETQ come from the germline V gene. The junction had 9 bases not matched to a gene; V was cut back by 4 bases and J by 5 bases. The CDR3 runs 15 residues. This clonotype appeared once. The antigen remains undetermined. The source material was PBMCs, mostly from graft donor cells, sampled 180 days after TCRalphabeta/CD19-depleted stem cell transplant. The V call is TRBV5-1, the J call TRBJ2-5; 9 bases fit TRBD2. This TCR came from a male patient aged 10 to 17 who had a stem cell transplant for acute lymphoblastic leukemia, so the T cells may come from the graft donor. CDR3 sequence (DNA): TGCGCCAGCAGCGGGCCGCGGGAGGGCTGGGAGACCCAGTACTTC. Encoded protein: CASSGPREGWETQYF.